This T cell receptor beta chain was captured by sequencing in a study of brain metastases from non-small cell lung cancer (dated by TCRdb to 2018 to 2020). About the study as a whole: In non-small-cell lung cancer patients, the researchers characterized the immune microenvironment of brain metastases and primary tumors that had been resected as matched pairs.

Notes on this clone: Its antigen is unknown. Base-call qualities are not available, and no considerably larger clone is one nucleotide away.

Library construction relied on the immunoSEQ multiplex PCR assay. Alongside a 770-gene immune expression panel, the team sequenced the T-cell receptor beta chain repertoire. Here the immuneACCESS table is served through TCRdb, limited to in-frame sequences with V and J called. Missing clones are a known gap in these copies; in checked studies unresolved V genes cover under half, and the rest lacks a known reason. Recorded for this sample are almost 4,500 clones; roughly four fifths of them occurred a single time. About 6% of the sample lies in the top ten. A cohort of around 40 patients with surgically resected non-small-cell lung cancer, for whom both primary tumor and brain metastasis specimens were available, was included. Looking up the germline V gene yields CDR1 SGHRS and CDR2 YFSETQ. Cut back by 0 bases and 2 bases, the V and J ends lie 7 bases apart. Counted from cysteine to phenylalanine, this CDR3 has 14 amino acids. The only DNA kept is the CDR3, 42 bases in frame from the first base.

What was sequenced was tumor-adjacent normal tissue. Rearrangement joined TRBV5-1 to TRBJ2-3; the D gene remains uncertain. This TCR was recovered from a donor at least 40 years old with non-small cell lung cancer. The CDR3 reads CASSLEGHTDTQYF. The nucleotides are TGCGCCAGCAGCTTGGAAGGTCACACAGATACGCAGTATTTT.